A single sample gave rise to the 10 T cell receptor beta chains below, sequenced in a study of shared clonotypes between healthy human individuals. Measured with immunoSEQ multiplex PCR; TCRdb has only the in-frame clones, and not every one. The data hold around 500,000 clones, with around 73% observed a single time. The sequenced sample consisted of PBMCs. The source is a woman in her forties in good health. Some clones in this sample may be carry-over from other donors' samples.

The chain uses TRBV5-1 and TRBJ2-2, with a possible D match to TRBD1 (5 bases). The CDR3 consists of 16 residues. Per germline, CDR1 SGHRS and CDR2 YFSETQ. V dropped 0 bases and J dropped 4 bases, with 13 bases sitting between them. The CDR3 DNA reads TGCGCCAGCAGCTTGGCTACAGGTGGGGCCACCGGGGAGCTGTTTTTT. It is translated as CASSLATGGATGELFF.

CDR3 bases: TGTGCCAGCAGGGGGAGACAGGTTACTCGCGAGCAGTACTTC. As protein: CASRGRQVTREQYF. This chain connects TRBV28 to TRBJ2-7, with D tentatively TRBD1 (6 bases). Trimming stripped 6 bases from V and 6 bases from J, with 18 bases between. The CDR3 is 14 residues long. Per germline, CDR1 MDHEN and CDR2 SYDVKM.

This clone was picked up one time. The chain employs TRBV19 and TRBJ1-4; a possible D gene is TRBD1 (5 bases). Germline V gene lookup returns CDR1 LNHDA and CDR2 SQIVND (reference sequence). The CDR3 is 14 residues long. Trimming shortened V by 3 bases and J by 6 bases, and 11 bases separated the two germline ends. CDR3 loop: CASSIRGSDEKLFF. In DNA, the CDR3 is TGTGCCAGTAGTATCCGGGGGAGCGATGAAAAACTGTTTTTT.

The chain employs TRBV18 and TRBJ2-1; TRBD1 might be the D (5 bases). This CDR3 contains 15 residues. V shed 0 bases and J shed 4 bases, with 10 bases lying between them. Germline loops: CDR1 KGHSH, CDR2 LQKENI. CDR3 sequence reads: CASSPPQGAYNEQFF. The CDR3 bases are TGTGCCAGCTCACCACCGCAAGGGGCGTACAATGAGCAGTTCTTC.

Comments on this clone: The same CDR3 arises from other DNA sequences in this sample as well. CDR3 sequence (DNA): TGTGCCAGCTCTCCCTCCGGCCCCACAGATACGCAGTATTTT. This gives the protein CASSPSGPTDTQYF. The chain uses TRBV18 and TRBJ2-3; D call uncertain. The V gene lost 6 bases and the J gene lost 2 bases, with 12 bases spanning the gap. CDR3 size: 14 residues. Germline V lookup: CDR1 KGHSH, CDR2 LQKENI. The whole variable domain, remainder taken from reference TRBV18 and TRBJ2-3, is NAGVMQNPRHLVRRRGQEARLRCSPMKGHSHVYWYRQLPEEGLKFMVYLQKENIIDESGMPKERFSAEFPKEGPSILRIQQVVRGDSAAYFCASSPSGPTDTQYFGPGTRLTVL.

The J gene is TRBJ2-1, the V gene TRBV7-3, with 7 bases fitting TRBD2. The CDR3 covers 17 residues. V gave up 5 bases and J gave up 7 bases; unmatched junction bases: 17. Looked up from germline, CDR1 is SGHTA and CDR2 is FQGTGA. For the CDR3, the DNA is TGTGCCAGCAGCCCCCCCGCCGCATCGGGAGGACCGAATGAGCAGTTCTTC. Translated: CASSPPAASGGPNEQFF.

A word on this clone: A far larger clone is only one base removed, so a read error is likely. V and J are TRBV4-2 and TRBJ2-5, with D perhaps given as TRBD1 or TRBD2 (7 bases each). Germline lookup yields CDR1 LGHNA and CDR2 YNFKEQ. V gave up 1 base and J gave up 7 bases, with 19 bases separating them. The CDR3 totals 16 residues. CDR3 region: CASSQGREAGGGTQYF. Written as DNA, the CDR3 is TGTGCCAGCAGCCAAGGTCGAGAAGCAGGGGGGGGGACCCAGTACTTC.

This chain joins TRBV28 and TRBJ1-1; D perhaps matches TRBD1 (6 bases). In germline, CDR1 is MDHEN, CDR2 SYDVKM. The CDR3 loop spans 14 amino acids. V was clipped by 2 bases and J by 2 bases, with 9 bases between them. Here the CDR3 DNA reads TGTGCCAGCAGTTTACAGGGGAAAAACACTGAAGCTTTCTTT. It yields the protein CASSLQGKNTEAFF.

V is TRBV6-6 and J is TRBJ2-3; TRBD1 matches 7 bases. Germline CDR1 and CDR2: MNHNY and SVGAGI (reference sequence). Unmatched junction bases numbered 7, after V lost 6 bases and J lost 1 base. The CDR3 runs to 15 residues. The CDR3 is CASSTTGVGTDTQYF. The CDR3 nucleotides read TGTGCCAGCAGCACCACAGGGGTGGGCACAGATACGCAGTATTTT.

This clone showed up many times. This chain uses TRBV6-4 with TRBJ2-1, with a weak D call TRBD1 (5 bases). The germline gives CDR1 MRHNA, CDR2 SNTAGT. Trimming pared 0 bases from V and 8 bases from J, leaving 17 bases between. The CDR3 has 16 residues. Here the CDR3 DNA reads TGTGCCAGCAGTGACTCGAAGGGGCGAGATCTCGATGAGCAGTTCTTC. The encoded protein is CASSDSKGRDLDEQFF.